The 5 T cell receptor beta chains reported below all come from one sample, sequenced in a study of OX40 agonist ivuxolimab in advanced cancers. Data came from immunoSEQ multiplex PCR; TCRdb stores just in-frame clones and leaves some out. The sample includes about 76,000 clones, over 75% of them seen just once. Here the sequenced sample was CD4+ or CD8+ T cells sorted from blood, taken in a trial of the OX40 agonist ivuxolimab. The source of these receptors is an adult with an advanced solid tumor such as melanoma, head and neck, liver or kidney cancer.

This clone was detected once. This rearrangement joins TRBV5-1 to TRBJ2-5; perhaps D is TRBD1 or TRBD2 (5 bases each). V was trimmed by 2 bases and J by 2 bases, leaving 10 bases between them. The CDR3 length is 14 residues. CDR1 SGHRS and CDR2 YFSETQ come from the germline V gene. CDR3 in DNA: TGCGCCAGCAGCTTACTGGGGGAACAAGAGACCCAGTACTTC. Translation: CASSLLGEQETQYF.

The rearrangement uses TRBV7-2 and TRBJ2-7, with 8 nucleotides matching TRBD1. The CDR3 is made up of 14 amino acids. CDR1 SGHTA and CDR2 FQGNSA come from the germline V gene. The ends lost 8 bases at V and 3 bases at J; junction bases unmatched: 9. The CDR3 sequence: CASDSRTGNYEQYF. CDR3 sequence (DNA): TGTGCCAGCGACAGCCGGACAGGGAACTACGAGCAGTACTTC.

V and J are TRBV19 and TRBJ1-2, with D tentatively TRBD1 (5 bases). This CDR3 has 13 amino acids. V lost 5 bases to trimming and J lost 8 bases, with 15 bases between them. Germline V gene lookup returns CDR1 LNHDA and CDR2 SQIVND (reference sequence). The CDR3: CASSLRDGLGYTF. The CDR3 DNA sequence: TGTGCCAGTAGTTTACGGGACGGCCTGGGCTACACCTTC.

This clone was seen a few times. The genes are TRBV28 and TRBJ1-2; no firm D call. Germline lookup yields CDR1 MDHEN and CDR2 SYDVKM. V lost 5 bases and J 9 bases, leaving 10 bases between the germline ends. This CDR3 region has 11 residues. Here the CDR3 DNA reads TGTGCCAGCAGTGACCGAATGAGCTACACCTTC. Residues: CASSDRMSYTF.

The count of this clone is one. This chain links TRBV10-3 with TRBJ1-5; weak D call: TRBD1 (5 bases). Trimming shortened V by 0 bases and J by 6 bases, and 12 bases separated the two germline ends. From germline, CDR1 is ENHRY and CDR2 SYGVKD. CDR3 length: 15 residues. The CDR3 sequence is CAISESRGVGQPQHF. CDR3 bases: TGTGCCATCAGTGAGTCTAGAGGGGTGGGTCAGCCCCAGCATTTT.